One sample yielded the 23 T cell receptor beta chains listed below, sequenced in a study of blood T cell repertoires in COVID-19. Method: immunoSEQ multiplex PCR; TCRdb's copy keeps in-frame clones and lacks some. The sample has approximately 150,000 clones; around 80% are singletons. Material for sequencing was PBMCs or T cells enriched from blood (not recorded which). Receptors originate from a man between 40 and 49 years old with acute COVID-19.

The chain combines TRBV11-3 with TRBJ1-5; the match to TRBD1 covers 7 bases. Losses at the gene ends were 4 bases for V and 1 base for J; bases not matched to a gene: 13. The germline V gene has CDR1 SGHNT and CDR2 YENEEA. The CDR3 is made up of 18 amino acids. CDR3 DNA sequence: TGTGCCAGCAGCTCCCAACGGGACAGTAATGTGAGCAATCAGCCCCAGCATTTT. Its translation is CASSSQRDSNVSNQPQHF.

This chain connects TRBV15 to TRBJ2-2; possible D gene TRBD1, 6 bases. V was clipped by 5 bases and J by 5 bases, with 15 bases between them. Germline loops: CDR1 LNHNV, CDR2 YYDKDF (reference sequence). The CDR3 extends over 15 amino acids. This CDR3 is CATSVRQGKTGELFF. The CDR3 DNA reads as TGTGCCACCAGCGTAAGGCAGGGGAAAACCGGGGAGCTGTTTTTT.

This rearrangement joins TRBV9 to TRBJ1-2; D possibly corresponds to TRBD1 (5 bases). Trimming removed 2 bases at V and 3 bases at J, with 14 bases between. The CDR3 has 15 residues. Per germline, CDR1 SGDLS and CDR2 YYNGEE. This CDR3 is CASSVTLGGDYGYTF. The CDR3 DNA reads TGTGCCAGCAGCGTGACCCTTGGGGGGGACTATGGCTACACCTTC.

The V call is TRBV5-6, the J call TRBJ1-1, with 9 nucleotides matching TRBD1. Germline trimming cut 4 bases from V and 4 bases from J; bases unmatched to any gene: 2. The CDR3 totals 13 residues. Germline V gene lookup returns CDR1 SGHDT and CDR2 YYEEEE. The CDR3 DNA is TGTGCCAGCAGCCCACAGGGGGCCACTGAAGCTTTCTTT. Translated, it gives CASSPQGATEAFF.

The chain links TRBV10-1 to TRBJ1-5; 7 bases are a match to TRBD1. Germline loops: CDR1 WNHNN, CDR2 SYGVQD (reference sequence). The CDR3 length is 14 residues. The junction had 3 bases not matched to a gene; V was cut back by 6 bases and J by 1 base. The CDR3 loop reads CASSPDRSNQPQHF. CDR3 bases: TGCGCCAGCAGCCCGGACAGGAGCAATCAGCCCCAGCATTTT.

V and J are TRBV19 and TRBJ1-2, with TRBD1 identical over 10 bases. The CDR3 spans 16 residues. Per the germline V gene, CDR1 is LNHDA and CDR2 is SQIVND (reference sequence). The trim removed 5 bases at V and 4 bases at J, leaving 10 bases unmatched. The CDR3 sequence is CASSPSTGGKVYGYTF. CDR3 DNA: TGTGCCAGTAGTCCGTCGACAGGGGGCAAGGTCTATGGCTACACCTTC. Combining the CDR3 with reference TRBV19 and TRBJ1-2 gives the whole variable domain DGGITQSPKYLFRKEGQNVTLSCEQNLNHDAMYWYRQDPGQGLRLIYYSQIVNDFQKGDIAEGYSVSREKKESFPLTVTSAQKNPTAFYLCASSPSTGGKVYGYTFGSGTRLTVV.

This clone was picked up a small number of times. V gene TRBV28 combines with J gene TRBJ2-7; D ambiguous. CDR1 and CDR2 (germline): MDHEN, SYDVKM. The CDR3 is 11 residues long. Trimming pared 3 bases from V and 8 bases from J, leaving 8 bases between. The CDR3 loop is CASSFAIQQYF. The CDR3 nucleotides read TGTGCCAGCAGTTTTGCGATTCAGCAGTACTTC.

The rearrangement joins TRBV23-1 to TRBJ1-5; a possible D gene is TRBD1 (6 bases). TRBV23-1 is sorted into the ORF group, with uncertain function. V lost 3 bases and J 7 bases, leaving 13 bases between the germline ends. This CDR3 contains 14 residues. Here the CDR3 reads CASSHHRVRQPQHF. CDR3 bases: TGCGCCAGCAGTCATCACAGGGTTCGCCAGCCCCAGCATTTT.

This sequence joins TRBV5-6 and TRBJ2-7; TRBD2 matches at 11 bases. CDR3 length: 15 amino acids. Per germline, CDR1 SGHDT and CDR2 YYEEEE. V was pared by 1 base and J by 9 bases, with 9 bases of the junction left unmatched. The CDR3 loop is CASSLSASGGPRQYF. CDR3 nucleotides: TGTGCCAGCAGCTTGAGTGCTAGCGGGGGGCCACGGCAGTACTTC.

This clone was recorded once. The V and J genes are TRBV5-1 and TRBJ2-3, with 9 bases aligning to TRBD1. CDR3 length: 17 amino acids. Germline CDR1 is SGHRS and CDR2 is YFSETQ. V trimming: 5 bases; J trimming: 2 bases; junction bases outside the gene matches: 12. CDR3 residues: CASRMKGQGWNTDTQYF. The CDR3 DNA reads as TGCGCCAGCAGAATGAAAGGACAGGGGTGGAACACAGATACGCAGTATTTT.

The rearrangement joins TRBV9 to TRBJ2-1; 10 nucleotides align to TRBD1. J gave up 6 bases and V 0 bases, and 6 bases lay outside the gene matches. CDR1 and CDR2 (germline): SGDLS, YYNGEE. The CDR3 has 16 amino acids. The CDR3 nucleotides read TGTGCCAGCAGCGTAGAGGGGACAGGGGTCGTCAATGAGCAGTTCTTC. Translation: CASSVEGTGVVNEQFF.

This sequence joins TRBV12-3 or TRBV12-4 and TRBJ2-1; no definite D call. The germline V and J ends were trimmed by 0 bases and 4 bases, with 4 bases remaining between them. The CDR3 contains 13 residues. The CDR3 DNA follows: TGTGCCAGCAGTTTAGCTGCGTACAATGAGCAGTTCTTC. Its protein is CASSLAAYNEQFF.

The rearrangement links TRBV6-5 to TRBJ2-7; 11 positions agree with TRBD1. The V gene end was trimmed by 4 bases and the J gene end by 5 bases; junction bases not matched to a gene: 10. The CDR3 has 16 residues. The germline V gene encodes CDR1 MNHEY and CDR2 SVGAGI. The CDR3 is CASSFLGGTGGNEQYF. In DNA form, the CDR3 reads TGTGCCAGCAGTTTCCTAGGAGGGACAGGGGGGAACGAGCAGTACTTC.

The CDR3 spells CASSRLAGITDTQYF. The CDR3 DNA is TGTGCCAGTAGTCGACTAGCGGGGATCACAGATACGCAGTATTTT. The chain uses TRBV19 and TRBJ2-3, with TRBD2 matching 11 bases. Trimming took 5 bases from V and 2 from J; bases not matched to a gene: 3. Looked up from germline, CDR1 is LNHDA and CDR2 is SQIVND (reference sequence). The CDR3 extends over 15 amino acids.

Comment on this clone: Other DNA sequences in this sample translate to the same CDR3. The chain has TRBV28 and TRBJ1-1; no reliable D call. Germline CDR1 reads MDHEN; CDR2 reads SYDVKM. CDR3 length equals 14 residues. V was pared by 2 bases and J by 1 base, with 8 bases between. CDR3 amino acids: CASSLGQSNTEAFF. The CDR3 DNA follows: TGTGCCAGCAGTTTAGGCCAGTCGAACACTGAAGCTTTCTTT.

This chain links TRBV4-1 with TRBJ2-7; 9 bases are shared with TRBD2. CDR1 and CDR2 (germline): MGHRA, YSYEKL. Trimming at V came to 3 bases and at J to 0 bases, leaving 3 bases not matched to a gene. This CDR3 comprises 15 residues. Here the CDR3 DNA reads TGCGCCAGCAGCCATCCTAGCGGGGACTCCTACGAGCAGTACTTC. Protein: CASSHPSGDSYEQYF.

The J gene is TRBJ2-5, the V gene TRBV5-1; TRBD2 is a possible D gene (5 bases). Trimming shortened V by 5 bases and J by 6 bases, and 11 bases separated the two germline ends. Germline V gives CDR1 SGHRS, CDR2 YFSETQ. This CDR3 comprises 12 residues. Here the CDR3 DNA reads TGCGCCAGCAGGAGAACGGGGAAGACCCAGTACTTC. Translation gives CASRRTGKTQYF.

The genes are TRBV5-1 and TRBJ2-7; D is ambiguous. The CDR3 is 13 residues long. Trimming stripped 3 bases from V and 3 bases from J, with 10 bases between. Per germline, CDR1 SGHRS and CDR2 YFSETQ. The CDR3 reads CASSYNSLYEQYF. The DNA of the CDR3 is TGCGCCAGCAGCTATAACAGCCTCTACGAGCAGTACTTC.

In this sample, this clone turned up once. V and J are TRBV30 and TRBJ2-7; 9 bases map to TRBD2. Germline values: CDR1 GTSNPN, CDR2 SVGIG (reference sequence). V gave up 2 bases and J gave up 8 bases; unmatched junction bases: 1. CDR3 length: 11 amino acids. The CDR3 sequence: CAWSSGGQQYF. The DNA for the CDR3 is TGTGCCTGGAGTAGCGGGGGGCAGCAGTACTTC.

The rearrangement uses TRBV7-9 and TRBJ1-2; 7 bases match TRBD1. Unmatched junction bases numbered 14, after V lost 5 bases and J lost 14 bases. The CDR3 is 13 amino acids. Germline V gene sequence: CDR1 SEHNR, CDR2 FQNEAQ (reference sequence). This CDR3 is CASSPAFRGLPTF. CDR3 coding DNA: TGTGCCAGCAGCCCAGCTTTTAGGGGGCTACCTACCTTC.

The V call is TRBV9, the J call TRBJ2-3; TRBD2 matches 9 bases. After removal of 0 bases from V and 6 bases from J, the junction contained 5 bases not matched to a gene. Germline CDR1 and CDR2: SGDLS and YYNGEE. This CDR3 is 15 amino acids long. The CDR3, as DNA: TGTGCCAGCAGCGTAGAGGCTAGCGGGACGGATACGCAGTATTTT. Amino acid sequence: CASSVEASGTDTQYF. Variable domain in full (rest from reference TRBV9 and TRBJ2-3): DSGVTQTPKHLITATGQRVTLRCSPRSGDLSVYWYQQSLDQGLQFLIQYYNGEERAKGNILERFSAQQFPDLHSELNLSSLELGDSALYFCASSVEASGTDTQYFGPGTRLTVL.

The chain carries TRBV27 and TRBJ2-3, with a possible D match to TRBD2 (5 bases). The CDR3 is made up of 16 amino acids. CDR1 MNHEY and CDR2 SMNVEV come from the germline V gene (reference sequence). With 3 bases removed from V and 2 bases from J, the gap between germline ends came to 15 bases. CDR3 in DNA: TGTGCCAGCAGTTTGTCTAGCCTGATCTACACAGATACGCAGTATTTT. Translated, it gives CASSLSSLIYTDTQYF.

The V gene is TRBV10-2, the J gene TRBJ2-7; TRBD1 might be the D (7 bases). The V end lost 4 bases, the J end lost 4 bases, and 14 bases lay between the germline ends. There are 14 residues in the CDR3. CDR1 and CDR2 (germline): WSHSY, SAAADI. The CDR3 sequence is CASSGGQGGYEQYF. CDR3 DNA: TGCGCCAGCAGTGGGGGTCAGGGGGGATACGAGCAGTACTTC.